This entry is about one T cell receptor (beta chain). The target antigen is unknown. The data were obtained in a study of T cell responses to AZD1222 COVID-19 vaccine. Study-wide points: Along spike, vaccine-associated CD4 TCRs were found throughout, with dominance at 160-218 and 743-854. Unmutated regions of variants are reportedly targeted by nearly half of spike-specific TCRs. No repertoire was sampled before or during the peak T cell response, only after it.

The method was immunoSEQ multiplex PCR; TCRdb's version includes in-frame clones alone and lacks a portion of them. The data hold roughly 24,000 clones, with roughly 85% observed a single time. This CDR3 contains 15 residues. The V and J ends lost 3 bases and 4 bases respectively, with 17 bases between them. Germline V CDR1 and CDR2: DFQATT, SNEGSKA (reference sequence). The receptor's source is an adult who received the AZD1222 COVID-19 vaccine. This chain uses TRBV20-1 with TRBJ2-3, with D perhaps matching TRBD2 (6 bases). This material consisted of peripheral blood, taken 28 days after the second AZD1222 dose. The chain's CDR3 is CSASDLARLSDTQYF. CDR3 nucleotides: TGCAGTGCTAGTGATCTAGCGAGATTGTCAGATACGCAGTATTTT.